This TCR beta chain was documented in a study of T cells in Graves' hyperthyroidism and ophthalmopathy. Looking at the study overall: Peripheral blood was taken when the disease was first diagnosed, before any treatment began. General study results and limits: Within blood appeared most thyroid clonotypes that had expanded above 0.001. Ophthalmopathy onset followed model prediction by a median about 6.9 months.

This CDR3 is built from 16 residues. Trimming stripped 3 bases from V and 0 bases from J, with 12 bases between. Germline CDR1 reads KGHSH; CDR2 reads LQKENI. To note about this clonotype: Its target is unknown.

This sample holds PBMCs from approximately 9 ml fresh peripheral blood. The TCR beta CDR3 regions underwent amplification using RNA transcripts as the source. The primer set for the first-round RT-PCR of the TCR CDR3 was HTBI. TCRdb passed the multiplex PCR reads through MiXCR, listing each CDR3 protein once. The table includes a few hundred thousand distinct CDR3 sequences, around a sixth detected once. The specimen was blood. The clonotype originates from a woman under 40 with Graves' hyperthyroidism. The rearrangement joins TRBV18 to TRBJ1-3; D is uncertain. The CDR3 region is CASSPGAQVSGNTIYF. The CDR3 DNA reads TGTGCCAGCTCACCGGGAGCTCAAGTCTCTGGAAACACCATATATTTT.